These 27 T cell receptor beta chains were all obtained from the same sample, sequenced in a study of blood T cell repertoires in COVID-19. Some clones are missing from TCRdb's copy, which holds only in-frame ones; the method was immunoSEQ multiplex PCR. The sample carries 200,000 or so clones, over 70% recorded once. Sequences were obtained from peripheral blood. Every receptor here comes from a man aged 55 to 70 with active or convalescent COVID-19.

The genes are TRBV9 and TRBJ2-1; the match to TRBD2 covers 9 bases. With 3 bases clipped from V and 10 bases from J, the junction kept 11 bases outside the gene matches. The germline gives CDR1 SGDLS, CDR2 YYNGEE. This CDR3 comprises 15 residues. CDR3 DNA sequence: TGTGCCAGCAGCGGCTCTAGCGGGAAAGTTGGGGAGCAGTTCTTC. This encodes CASSGSSGKVGEQFF.

The V and J genes are TRBV24-1 and TRBJ2-2; possibly TRBD1 for D (6 bases). The CDR3 spans 17 residues. Germline CDR1 and CDR2: KGHDR and SFDVKD. Trimming stripped 2 bases from V and 0 bases from J, with 12 bases between. The CDR3: CATSDYREVANTGELFF. In nucleotides, the CDR3 is TGTGCCACCAGTGATTACAGGGAAGTGGCGAACACCGGGGAGCTGTTTTTT.

This clone has more than one count but fewer than ten. The chain employs TRBV9 and TRBJ1-3; 9 nucleotides align to TRBD1. The CDR3 length is 16 residues. With V trimmed by 0 bases and J by 1 base, 2 bases remained unmatched. Germline lookup yields CDR1 SGDLS and CDR2 YYNGEE. The CDR3 protein is CASSVAGTGSGNTIYF. CDR3 nucleotide sequence: TGTGCCAGCAGCGTAGCGGGGACAGGGTCTGGAAACACCATATATTTT.

This rearrangement joins TRBV7-8 to TRBJ2-7; 7 bases match TRBD1. CDR3 length: 14 amino acids. With 5 bases clipped from V and 4 bases from J, the junction kept 8 bases outside the gene matches. CDR1 and CDR2 (germline): SGHVS, FQNEAQ. The CDR3 here is CASSLRQGWYEQYF. Here the CDR3 DNA reads TGTGCCAGCAGCCTAAGACAGGGTTGGTACGAGCAGTACTTC. The complete variable domain, with remaining parts taken from reference TRBV7-8 and TRBJ2-7, reads GAGVSQSPRYKVAKRGQDVALRCDPISGHVSLFWYQQALGQGPEFLTYFQNEAQLDKSGLPSDRFFAERPEGSVSTLKIQRTQQEDSAVYLCASSLRQGWYEQYFGPGTRLTVT.

This chain links TRBV19 with TRBJ1-5; a possible D gene is TRBD1 (5 bases). The CDR3 has 14 residues. Germline V CDR1 and CDR2: LNHDA, SQIVND (reference sequence). V lost 8 bases and J 5 bases, leaving 16 bases between the germline ends. The CDR3 DNA follows: TGTGCCAGTCGGGGGATGGGGGAGCATCAGCCCCAGCATTTT. Translated, it gives CASRGMGEHQPQHF.

This chain uses TRBV7-2 with TRBJ1-5, with D perhaps TRBD1 (5 bases). V gave up 5 bases and J gave up 6 bases, with 23 bases separating them. The germline V gene encodes CDR1 SGHTA and CDR2 FQGNSA. CDR3 length: 17 amino acids. The CDR3 protein is CASSRGGWQGGTQPQHF. The CDR3 coding sequence is TGTGCCAGCAGCCGCGGGGGATGGCAGGGAGGTACTCAGCCCCAGCATTTT.

The chain has TRBV4-1 and TRBJ2-7, with a tentative D call TRBD2 (6 bases). The CDR3 spans 15 residues. Trimming took 1 base from V and 0 from J, leaving 10 bases between them. Germline V gene sequence: CDR1 MGHRA, CDR2 YSYEKL. The CDR3 is CASSQGRGSSYEQYF. In nucleotides, the CDR3 is TGCGCCAGCAGCCAAGGGCGGGGATCCTCCTACGAGCAGTACTTC.

The rearrangement joins TRBV7-3 to TRBJ2-1, with a tentative D call TRBD2 (6 bases). CDR1 and CDR2 (germline): SGHTA, FQGTGA. V dropped 1 base and J dropped 4 bases, with 17 bases sitting between them. This CDR3 contains 17 residues. For the CDR3, the DNA is TGTGCCAGCAGCTTAAGAAGCATAGCGGCCTCTTACAATGAGCAGTTCTTC. Translating it yields CASSLRSIAASYNEQFF.

This chain links TRBV9 with TRBJ2-1; 9 bases map to TRBD1. With 0 bases clipped from V and 8 bases from J, the junction kept 12 bases outside the gene matches. This CDR3 has 17 residues. The germline CDR1 and CDR2 sequences are SGDLS and YYNGEE. The CDR3 nucleotides read TGTGCCAGCAGCGTAGCTATTGCCGGGACAGGGTTGGATGAGCAGTTCTTC. Translating it yields CASSVAIAGTGLDEQFF.

The chain joins TRBV19 to TRBJ1-1, with D possibly matching TRBD1 (5 bases). The CDR3 sequence is 13 residues long. Trimming removed 8 bases from V and 0 bases from J, with 10 bases in between. Germline values: CDR1 LNHDA, CDR2 SQIVND (reference sequence). For the CDR3, the DNA is TGTGCCAGTGGAGGGGCGGTGAACACTGAAGCTTTCTTT. It codes for CASGGAVNTEAFF.

The chain combines TRBV25-1 with TRBJ1-2; 9 nucleotides agree with TRBD1. Germline CDR1 is MGHDK and CDR2 is SYGVNS. V lost 11 bases and J lost 2; bases outside the gene matches: 9. The CDR3 is made up of 14 amino acids. The CDR3 here is CAAREDRGNYGYTF. The CDR3 bases are TGTGCCGCCCGAGAGGACAGGGGCAACTATGGCTACACCTTC.

The CDR3 sequence: CASSTRRGPGLAAEQYF. The CDR3 DNA sequence: TGTGCCAGCAGTACCAGACGGGGTCCGGGACTAGCGGCCGAGCAGTACTTC. The J gene is TRBJ2-7, the V gene TRBV6-2 or TRBV6-3; 11 bases line up with TRBD2. Trimming at V came to 5 bases and at J to 6 bases, leaving 15 bases not matched to a gene. In germline, CDR1 is MNHEY, CDR2 SVGEGT. This CDR3 has 17 amino acids.

The chain employs TRBV27 and TRBJ1-4; a possible D gene is TRBD1 (5 bases). V was pared by 5 bases and J by 10 bases, with 17 bases between. The CDR3 sequence is 14 residues long. Germline CDR1 is MNHEY and CDR2 is SMNVEV (reference sequence). As DNA, the CDR3 is TGTGCCAGCAGTGCATCGACCGGGAGGGGAAAACTGTTTTTT. Amino acids: CASSASTGRGKLFF.

This clone has just one count. The CDR3 spells CASSSTSGHNEQFF. The CDR3 DNA reads as TGCGCCAGCAGCTCGACTAGCGGACACAATGAGCAGTTCTTC. The chain couples TRBV5-1 to TRBJ2-1, with 9 bases aligning to TRBD2. Germline lookup yields CDR1 SGHRS and CDR2 YFSETQ. CDR3 length equals 14 residues. V shed 3 bases, J shed 5 bases, and the junction held 3 bases outside the gene matches.

The rearrangement links TRBV11-3 to TRBJ2-1; D is perhaps TRBD2 (5 bases). In germline, CDR1 is SGHNT, CDR2 YENEEA. The CDR3 spans 15 residues. Trimming pared 2 bases from V and 0 bases from J, leaving 8 bases between. CDR3 bases: TGTGCCAGCAGCTTACACGGAGGCTCCTACAATGAGCAGTTCTTC. As protein: CASSLHGGSYNEQFF. The full variable domain, in which reference TRBV11-3 and TRBJ2-1 provide the parts outside the CDR3, is EAGVVQSPRYKIIEKKQPVAFWCNPISGHNTLYWYLQNLGQGPELLIRYENEEAVDDSQLPKDRFSAERLKGVDSTLKIQPAELGDSAVYLCASSLHGGSYNEQFFGPGTRLTVL.

The genes are TRBV5-8 and TRBJ1-5; D gene unclear. This CDR3 spans 13 amino acids. Germline V gene sequence: CDR1 SGHTS, CDR2 YDEGEE. The V end lost 4 bases, the J end lost 7 bases, and 12 bases lay between the germline ends. For the CDR3, the DNA is TGTGCCAGCAGCCCCCCAGGCCGGCAGCCCCAGCATTTT. Protein: CASSPPGRQPQHF.

The rearrangement joins TRBV24-1 to TRBJ2-1; 11 nucleotides align to TRBD2. The CDR3 consists of 16 residues. V lost 5 bases to trimming and J lost 4 bases; unmatched junction nucleotides: 6. Germline loops: CDR1 KGHDR, CDR2 SFDVKD. The CDR3 reads CATSATTSGAYNEQFF. DNA for the CDR3: TGTGCCACCAGTGCCACGACTAGCGGGGCTTACAATGAGCAGTTCTTC.

This chain links TRBV3-1 (or the pseudogene TRBV3-2) with TRBJ2-1; D may be TRBD2 (5 bases). The CDR3 covers 16 residues. Deletions cut 1 base from V and 2 bases from J, with 12 bases between. The germline gives CDR1 LGHDT, CDR2 YNNKEL (reference sequence). The CDR3 protein is CASSQAREGAYNEQFF. The CDR3 DNA follows: TGTGCCAGCAGCCAAGCAAGAGAGGGAGCCTACAATGAGCAGTTCTTC.

The chain combines TRBV28 with TRBJ2-7; TRBD2 aligns across 8 bases. V dropped 5 bases and J dropped 6; count of bases not matched to a gene: 9. The CDR3 loop spans 14 amino acids. Germline values: CDR1 MDHEN, CDR2 SYDVKM. The CDR3 bases are TGTGCCAGCAGTGTTTTAGCGGGACTTCTCGAGCAGTACTTC. Translation: CASSVLAGLLEQYF.

The V and J genes are TRBV2 and TRBJ2-5; tentatively, D is TRBD2 (5 bases). This CDR3 spans 16 amino acids. Per germline, CDR1 SNHLY and CDR2 FYNNEI. V shed 7 bases and J shed 5 bases, with 23 bases lying between them. The CDR3 here is CASIPELHGRGETQYF. CDR3 bases: TGTGCCAGCATTCCCGAACTGCACGGGCGAGGGGAGACCCAGTACTTC. The full variable domain, in which reference TRBV2 and TRBJ2-5 provide the parts outside the CDR3, is EPEVTQTPSHQVTQMGQEVILRCVPISNHLYFYWYRQILGQKVEFLVSFYNNEISEKSEIFDDQFSVERPDGSNFTLKIRSTKLEDSAMYFCASIPELHGRGETQYFGPGTRLLVL.

The rearrangement joins TRBV18 to TRBJ2-5, with D possibly TRBD1 on 6 matching bases. The CDR3 sequence is 13 residues long. Germline V gives CDR1 KGHSH, CDR2 LQKENI. The V gene lost 5 bases and the J gene lost 4 bases, with 11 bases spanning the gap. The CDR3 here is CASSWQGRETQYF. DNA for the CDR3: TGTGCCAGCTCATGGCAGGGGAGAGAGACCCAGTACTTC.

The chain is built from TRBV19 and TRBJ1-1, with 7 bases matching TRBD1. This CDR3 has 16 residues. From germline, CDR1 is LNHDA and CDR2 SQIVND (reference sequence). V was clipped by 6 bases and J by 4 bases; unmatched bases: 14. CDR3 nucleotides: TGTGCCAGTAGCACCTCCTCAGGGGGGCAGACCACTGAAGCTTTCTTT. This translates into CASSTSSGGQTTEAFF.

This chain links TRBV15 with TRBJ2-1; 7 bases agree with TRBD1. CDR3 length equals 16 residues. J was trimmed by 5 bases and V by 3 bases; bases with no gene match: 10. The germline V gene has CDR1 LNHNV and CDR2 YYDKDF (reference sequence). CDR3 coding DNA: TGTGCCACCAGCAGGGCCCACAGGGGCGTAGACAATGAGCAGTTCTTC. Translating gives CATSRAHRGVDNEQFF.

The DNA for the CDR3 is TGTGCCAGCAGTAAACAGGGAGACGAGCAGTACTTC. Translating gives CASSKQGDEQYF. The chain links TRBV2 to TRBJ2-7, with a possible D match to TRBD1 (6 bases). CDR1 is SNHLY and CDR2 is FYNNEI in the germline V gene. V dropped 5 bases and J dropped 5 bases, with 10 bases sitting between them. The CDR3 is made up of 12 amino acids.

Here the CDR3 reads CASSPLLAPYNEQFF. The CDR3 DNA reads TGTGCCAGCAGCCCGCTCTTGGCCCCCTACAATGAGCAGTTCTTC. V is TRBV7-3 and J is TRBJ2-1; D is uncertain. The CDR3 length is 15 residues. CDR1 is SGHTA, CDR2 FQGTGA, per germline. V was cut by 5 bases and J by 2 bases, with 13 bases left in between.

The gene calls are TRBV24-1 and TRBJ2-1, with 8 positions matching TRBD1. The ends lost 2 bases at V and 2 bases at J; junction bases unmatched: 4. CDR1 is KGHDR and CDR2 is SFDVKD in the germline V gene. The CDR3 totals 16 residues. The CDR3: CATSDSGTGAYNEQFF. The CDR3 nucleotides read TGTGCCACCAGTGATTCCGGGACAGGAGCCTACAATGAGCAGTTCTTC.

The count of this clone is one. The rearrangement links TRBV21-1 to TRBJ2-3; the DNA was not compared with TRBD2, the D call given in the table. TRBV21-1 is assigned pseudogene status. The CDR3 has 14 amino acids. CDR3 DNA: TGTGCCAGCTACTGGACTAGCGGGGCAGATACGCAGTATTTT. This encodes CASYWTSGADTQYF.